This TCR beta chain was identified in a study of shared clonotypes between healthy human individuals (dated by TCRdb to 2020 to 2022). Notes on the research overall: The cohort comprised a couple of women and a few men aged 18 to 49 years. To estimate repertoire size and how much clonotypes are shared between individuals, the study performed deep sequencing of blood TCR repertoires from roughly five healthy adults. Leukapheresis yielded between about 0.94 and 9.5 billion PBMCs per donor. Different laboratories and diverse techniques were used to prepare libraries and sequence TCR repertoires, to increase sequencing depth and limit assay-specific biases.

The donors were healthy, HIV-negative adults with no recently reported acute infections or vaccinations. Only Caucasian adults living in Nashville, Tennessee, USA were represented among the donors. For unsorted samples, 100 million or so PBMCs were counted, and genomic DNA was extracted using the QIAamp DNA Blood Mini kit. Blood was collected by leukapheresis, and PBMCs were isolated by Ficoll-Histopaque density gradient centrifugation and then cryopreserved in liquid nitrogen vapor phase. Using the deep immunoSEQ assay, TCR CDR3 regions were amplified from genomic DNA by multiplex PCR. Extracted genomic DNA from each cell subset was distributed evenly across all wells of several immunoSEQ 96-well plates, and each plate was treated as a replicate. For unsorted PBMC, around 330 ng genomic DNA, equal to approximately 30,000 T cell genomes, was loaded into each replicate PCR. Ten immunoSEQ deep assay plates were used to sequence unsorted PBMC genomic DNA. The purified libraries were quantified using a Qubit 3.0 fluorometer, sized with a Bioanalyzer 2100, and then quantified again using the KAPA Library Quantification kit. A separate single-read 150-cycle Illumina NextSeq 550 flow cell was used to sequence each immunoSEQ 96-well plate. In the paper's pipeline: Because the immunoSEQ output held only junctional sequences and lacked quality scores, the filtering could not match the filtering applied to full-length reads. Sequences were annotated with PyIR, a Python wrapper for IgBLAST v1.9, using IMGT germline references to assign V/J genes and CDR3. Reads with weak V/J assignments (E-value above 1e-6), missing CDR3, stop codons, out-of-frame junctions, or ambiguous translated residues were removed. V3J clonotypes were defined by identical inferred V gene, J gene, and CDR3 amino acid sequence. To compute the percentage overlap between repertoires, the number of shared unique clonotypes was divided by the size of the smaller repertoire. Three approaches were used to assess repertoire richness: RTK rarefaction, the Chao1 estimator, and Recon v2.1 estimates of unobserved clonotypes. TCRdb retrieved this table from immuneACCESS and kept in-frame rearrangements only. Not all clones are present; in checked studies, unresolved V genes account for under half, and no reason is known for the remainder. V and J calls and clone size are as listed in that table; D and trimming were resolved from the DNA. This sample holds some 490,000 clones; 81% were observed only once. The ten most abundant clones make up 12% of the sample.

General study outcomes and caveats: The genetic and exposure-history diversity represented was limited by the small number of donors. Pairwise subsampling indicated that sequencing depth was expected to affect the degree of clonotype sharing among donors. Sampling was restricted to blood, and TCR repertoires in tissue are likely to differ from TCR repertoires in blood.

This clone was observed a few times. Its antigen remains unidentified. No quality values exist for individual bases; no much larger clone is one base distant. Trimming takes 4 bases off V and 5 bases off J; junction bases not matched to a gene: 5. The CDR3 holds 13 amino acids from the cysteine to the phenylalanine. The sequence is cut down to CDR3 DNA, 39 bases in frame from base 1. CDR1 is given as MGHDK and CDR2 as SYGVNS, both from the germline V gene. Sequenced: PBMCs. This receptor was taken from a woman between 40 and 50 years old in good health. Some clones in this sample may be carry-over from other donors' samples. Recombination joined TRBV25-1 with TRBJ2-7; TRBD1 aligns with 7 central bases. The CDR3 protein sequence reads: CASSVQGVDEQYF. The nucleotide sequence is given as TGTGCCAGCAGTGTCCAGGGGGTCGACGAGCAGTACTTC.